The clone carrying this T cell receptor (beta chain) was seen ten or more times. This record comes from a study of T-cell memory formation after mild COVID-19. The CDR3 length is 17 residues. Trimming at V came to 0 bases and at J to 1 base, leaving 5 bases not matched to a gene. In germline, CDR1 is LGHNA, CDR2 YSLEER. TCRdb redid the calling of the 5' RACE reads with MiXCR, one entry per CDR3 protein. Of around 430,000 distinct CDR3 sequences in the sample, approximately 16% were seen once. The sequencing input was PBMCs or a T cell subset sorted from them (not recorded which). This sequence joins TRBV4-3 and TRBJ2-2, with 7 bases fitting TRBD2. This receptor was identified in a man between 18 and 35 years old who had mild COVID-19 (a few samples of this study predate the infection). Cell type and time point are not known. As DNA, the CDR3 is TGCGCCAGCAGCCAAGAGGCCCTAGCGGAGAACACCGGGGAGCTGTTTTTT. It yields the protein CASSQEALAENTGELFF.